Following are 26 T cell receptor beta chains from one sample sequenced in a study of technical replicates of blood from several donors. Sequencing was performed with immunoSEQ multiplex PCR; in TCRdb, only in-frame clones are kept and a portion is missing. The sample shows over 65,000 clones, 94% of them seen only once. Sequenced material: T cells isolated from PBMCs. The receptor source for this set is a human donor in good health.

This rearrangement joins TRBV9 to TRBJ1-5; 7 bases are shared with TRBD1. Germline lookup yields CDR1 SGDLS and CDR2 YYNGEE. The CDR3 contains 15 residues. J lost 4 bases, V lost 0 bases, and 4 bases had no gene match. CDR3 sequence (DNA): TGTGCCAGCAGCGTAGATGGACAGGAGAATCAGCCCCAGCATTTT. Its protein is CASSVDGQENQPQHF.

The genes are TRBV7-9 and TRBJ2-1; weak D call: TRBD1 (5 bases). The germline V and J ends were trimmed by 2 bases and 9 bases, with 11 bases remaining between them. This CDR3 is built from 13 residues. CDR1 and CDR2 from the germline V gene are SEHNR and FQNEAQ (reference sequence). The CDR3 DNA is TGTGCCAGCAGCTTATTTGAAGACAGTGAGCAGTTCTTC. Translated: CASSLFEDSEQFF.

This clone is a singleton in its sample. The V call is TRBV10-1, the J call TRBJ2-5; 7 bases fit TRBD2. The V segment lost 5 bases and the J segment 4 bases; nucleotides outside the gene matches: 7. In germline, CDR1 is WNHNN, CDR2 SYGVQD (reference sequence). This CDR3 is built from 14 residues. The CDR3 here is CASSSGTEGETQYF. The DNA for the CDR3 is TGCGCCAGCAGTAGCGGGACCGAGGGAGAGACCCAGTACTTC.

The V gene is TRBV4-1, the J gene TRBJ1-2, with D perhaps TRBD1 (6 bases). V was pared by 4 bases and J by 7 bases, with 16 bases between. The CDR3 has 14 amino acids. Germline CDR1 MGHRA, CDR2 YSYEKL. CDR3 loop: CASSRAGQPGGYTF. The CDR3 nucleotides are TGCGCCAGCAGCCGCGCCGGACAGCCGGGTGGCTACACCTTC.

The chain couples TRBV10-3 to TRBJ2-7; 8 bases are a match to TRBD2. V lost 3 bases, J lost 0 bases, and 13 bases stayed unmatched. The CDR3 has 18 residues. Germline values: CDR1 ENHRY, CDR2 SYGVKD. For the CDR3, the DNA is TGTGCCATCAGTGATAACCCCCTGGCGGGGACTAGCTCCTACGAGCAGTACTTC. This gives the protein CAISDNPLAGTSSYEQYF.

This rearrangement joins TRBV5-4 to TRBJ2-1; 8 bases are a match to TRBD2. The CDR3 is 16 residues long. V shed 0 bases and J 0 bases; nucleotides not matched to a gene: 2. CDR1 and CDR2 (germline): SGHNT, YYREEE (reference sequence). DNA for the CDR3: TGTGCCAGCAGCTTGGGACTAGCGCGCTCCTACAATGAGCAGTTCTTC. Translated: CASSLGLARSYNEQFF. Filled out from reference TRBV5-4 and TRBJ2-1, the complete variable domain reads ETGVTQSPTHLIKTRGQQVTLRCSSQSGHNTVSWYQQALGQGPQFIFQYYREEENGRGNFPPRFSGLQFPNYSSELNVNALELDDSALYLCASSLGLARSYNEQFFGPGTRLTVL.

About this clone itself: The sample has other DNA sequences that encode this CDR3 too. The V gene is TRBV5-1, the J gene TRBJ2-7, with 10 positions matching TRBD2. Germline values: CDR1 SGHRS, CDR2 YFSETQ. Trimming cost V 2 bases and J 0 bases; bases outside gene matches: 2. The CDR3 extends over 15 amino acids. CDR3 region: CASSFTSGNSYEQYF. Here the CDR3 DNA reads TGCGCCAGCAGCTTCACTAGCGGGAACTCCTACGAGCAGTACTTC.

This chain connects TRBV4-1 to TRBJ2-2, with 8 positions matching TRBD1. V trimming: 1 base; J trimming: 4 bases; junction bases outside the gene matches: 14. Germline CDR1 MGHRA, CDR2 YSYEKL. The CDR3 length is 19 residues. The CDR3 coding sequence is TGCGCCAGCAGCCAAGGACTTTTAAAGGACAGGGAAACCACCGGGGAGCTGTTTTTT. Its protein product is CASSQGLLKDRETTGELFF.

The rearrangement joins TRBV11-2 to TRBJ1-1; the D is unclear. V lost 7 bases, J lost 1 base, and 10 bases lay in between. The CDR3 totals 13 residues. Germline V gene lookup returns CDR1 SGHAT and CDR2 FQNNGV. The CDR3 protein is CASKGERNTEAFF. Here the CDR3 DNA reads TGTGCCAGCAAGGGAGAGAGGAACACTGAAGCTTTCTTT.

The chain employs TRBV5-8 and TRBJ2-7, with D perhaps matching TRBD1 (6 bases). The CDR3 runs to 13 residues. CDR1 and CDR2 from the germline V gene are SGHTS and YDEGEE. With 5 bases removed from V and 1 base from J, the gap between germline ends came to 10 bases. The CDR3, as DNA: TGTGCCAGCAGATCCAGGGGATCCTACGAGCAGTACTTC. Its translation is CASRSRGSYEQYF.

This rearrangement joins TRBV7-3 to TRBJ2-1; weak D call: TRBD2 (5 bases). Germline CDR1 SGHTA, CDR2 FQGTGA. V was cut by 2 bases and J by 0 bases, with 17 bases left in between. This CDR3 region has 18 residues. Written as DNA, the CDR3 is TGTGCCAGCAGCTTAGAGTCGGGGTTGGTTAGCTCCTACAATGAGCAGTTCTTC. It encodes CASSLESGLVSSYNEQFF.

V is TRBV15 and J is TRBJ1-1; 8 positions match TRBD1. After removal of 4 bases from V and 5 bases from J, the junction contained 6 bases not matched to a gene. The CDR3 has 14 residues. Germline-derived CDR1 and CDR2 are LNHNV and YYDKDF (reference sequence). CDR3 amino acids: CATSILRGRTEAFF. The CDR3 region has the DNA TGTGCCACCAGCATCCTCAGGGGGCGAACTGAAGCTTTCTTT.

J is TRBJ1-2 and V is TRBV19; possibly TRBD1 for D (5 bases). Germline V gene sequence: CDR1 LNHDA, CDR2 SQIVND (reference sequence). The CDR3 length is 13 residues. V was clipped by 1 base and J by 6 bases, with 9 bases between them. CDR3 bases: TGTGCCAGTAGTATAGGGCCAGGGAATGGCTACACCTTC. It codes for CASSIGPGNGYTF.

The chain uses TRBV19 and TRBJ1-5, with a possible D match to TRBD1 (6 bases). This CDR3 is 16 amino acids long. Trimming removed 6 bases at V and 5 bases at J, with 20 bases between. The V gene's germline CDR1 is LNHDA and CDR2 SQIVND (reference sequence). CDR3 in amino acids: CASSPFRGKIYQPQHF. The CDR3 DNA reads as TGTGCCAGTAGCCCCTTCAGGGGAAAAATATATCAGCCCCAGCATTTT.

V is TRBV29-1 and J is TRBJ1-2; weak D call: TRBD1 (6 bases). There are 13 residues in the CDR3. With 1 base removed from V and 6 bases from J, the gap between germline ends came to 12 bases. The V gene's germline CDR1 is SQVTM and CDR2 ANQGSEA. CDR3 amino acids: CSVEAWDTDGYTF. The CDR3 DNA sequence: TGCAGCGTTGAAGCCTGGGACACCGATGGCTACACCTTC.

This rearrangement joins TRBV5-1 to TRBJ2-1; 8 nucleotides agree with TRBD1. J gave up 5 bases and V 0 bases, and 7 bases lay outside the gene matches. This CDR3 has 16 residues. Looked up from germline, CDR1 is SGHRS and CDR2 is YFSETQ. Here the CDR3 reads CASSLVRTGTDNEQFF. The CDR3 nucleotides read TGCGCCAGCAGCTTGGTCCGGACAGGGACCGACAATGAGCAGTTCTTC.

The CDR3: CASSQVIPTGVTDTQYF. DNA for the CDR3: TGTGCCAGCAGCCAAGTCATCCCGACCGGGGTCACAGATACGCAGTATTTT. The chain is built from TRBV14 and TRBJ2-3, with D possibly being TRBD2 (5 bases). Trimming removed 1 base at V and 2 bases at J, with 16 bases between. Germline V gene data show CDR1 as SGHDN and CDR2 as FVKESK. The CDR3 runs to 17 residues.

The chain employs TRBV6-6 and TRBJ2-1; 7 bases align to TRBD2. CDR1 and CDR2 from the germline V gene are MNHNY and SVGAGI (reference sequence). The CDR3 sequence is 13 residues long. The trim removed 7 bases at V and 7 bases at J, leaving 7 bases unmatched. The CDR3 bases are TGTGCCAGCACCGTAAGGACTAGAAATGAGCAGTTCTTC. Amino acids: CASTVRTRNEQFF.

CDR3 nucleotide sequence: TGTGCCAGCAGCTTAGGGGTGCGGGCAGGAAAGTTCTTC. It encodes CASSLGVRAGKFF. The chain couples TRBV7-9 to TRBJ2-1, with D tentatively TRBD2 (5 bases). V was pared by 1 base and J by 14 bases, with 15 bases between. CDR3 size: 13 residues. The germline gives CDR1 SEHNR, CDR2 FQNEAQ (reference sequence).

This rearrangement joins TRBV7-9 to TRBJ1-2, with D unresolved. Trimming cost V 4 bases and J 4 bases, with 10 bases left between them. The germline V gene has CDR1 SEHNR and CDR2 FQNEAQ (reference sequence). The CDR3 is 13 residues long. As DNA, the CDR3 is TGTGCCAGCAGCTCGTTTGGCCTCTATGGCTACACCTTC. The encoded protein is CASSSFGLYGYTF.

The chain is built from TRBV7-3 and TRBJ2-7; D is uncertain. The CDR3 length is 14 residues. CDR1 SGHTA and CDR2 FQGTGA come from the germline V gene. V lost 5 bases to trimming and J lost 3 bases, with 14 bases between them. CDR3 nucleotide sequence: TGTGCCAGCAGCCCCCTGCGGAAGGACTACGAGCAGTACTTC. Encoded protein: CASSPLRKDYEQYF.

This rearrangement joins TRBV19 to TRBJ2-1; D is unclear. V was cut by 4 bases and J by 5 bases, with 15 bases left in between. Germline V gene sequence: CDR1 LNHDA, CDR2 SQIVND (reference sequence). The CDR3 spans 15 residues. CDR3 protein: CASSSRGAPNNEQFF. The DNA for the CDR3 is TGTGCCAGTAGTAGTAGAGGAGCGCCCAACAATGAGCAGTTCTTC.

The chain couples TRBV7-9 to TRBJ1-4, with 8 bases lining up with TRBD1. V dropped 8 bases and J dropped 12; count of bases not matched to a gene: 17. This CDR3 has 15 residues. Germline CDR1 and CDR2: SEHNR and FQNEAQ (reference sequence). CDR3 bases: TGTGCCAGCGGGATAACCGGGACAGGTCTCGCGGAACTGTTTTTT. Protein: CASGITGTGLAELFF.

The gene calls are TRBV7-9 and TRBJ1-2; 7 nucleotides line up with TRBD1. Germline V gene sequence: CDR1 SEHNR, CDR2 FQNEAQ (reference sequence). The ends lost 5 bases at V and 9 bases at J; junction bases unmatched: 18. The CDR3 has 16 residues. The CDR3 region has the DNA TGTGCCAGCAGCACTCCCCTCCCCGGGACAGAAATAAGCTACACCTTC. Residues: CASSTPLPGTEISYTF.

This chain uses TRBV4-2 with TRBJ1-1; D gene unclear. This CDR3 has 13 amino acids. Trimming pared 3 bases from V and 0 bases from J, leaving 5 bases between. Per germline, CDR1 LGHNA and CDR2 YNFKEQ. CDR3 region: CASSHTVNTEAFF. The CDR3 nucleotides read TGTGCCAGCAGCCACACAGTGAACACTGAAGCTTTCTTT.

CDR3 sequence: CASSNPGQGSGTSGGATKNIQYF. The CDR3 DNA reads TGCGCCAGCAGCAATCCGGGACAGGGCTCCGGGACTAGCGGGGGGGCTACCAAAAACATTCAGTACTTC. The chain is built from TRBV5-1 and TRBJ2-4, with 16 nucleotides matching TRBD2. The V segment lost 4 bases and the J segment 2 bases; nucleotides outside the gene matches: 21. Germline V gene lookup returns CDR1 SGHRS and CDR2 YFSETQ. The length of the CDR3 is 23 residues.